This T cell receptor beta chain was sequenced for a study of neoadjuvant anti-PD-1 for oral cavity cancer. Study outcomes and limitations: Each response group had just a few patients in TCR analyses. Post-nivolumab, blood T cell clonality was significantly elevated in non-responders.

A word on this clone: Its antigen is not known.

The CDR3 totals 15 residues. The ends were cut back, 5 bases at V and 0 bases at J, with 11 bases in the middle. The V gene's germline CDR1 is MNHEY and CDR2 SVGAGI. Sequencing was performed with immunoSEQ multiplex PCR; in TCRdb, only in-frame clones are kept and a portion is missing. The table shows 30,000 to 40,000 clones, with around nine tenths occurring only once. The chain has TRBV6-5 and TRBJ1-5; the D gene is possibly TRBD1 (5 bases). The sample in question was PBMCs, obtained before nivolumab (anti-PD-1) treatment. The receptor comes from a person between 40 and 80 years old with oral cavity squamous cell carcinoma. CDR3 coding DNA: TGTGCCAGCAGTGTGCGACAGTCTAGCAATCAGCCCCAGCATTTT. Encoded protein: CASSVRQSSNQPQHF.